This TCR beta chain was retrieved from a study of blood T cells in healthy people across ages. Sample-barcoded 5' priming and a J-beta primer mix drove a second PCR of 7 to 11 cycles. One entry per CDR3 protein, called by TCRdb with MiXCR from the 5' RACE reads. The sample holds 1,500,000 or so distinct CDR3 sequences, roughly 43% seen once. V shed 3 bases and J shed 7 bases, with 27 bases lying between them. This CDR3 comprises 18 residues. Germline-derived CDR1 and CDR2 are LGHNA and YSLEER. The V call is TRBV4-3, the J call TRBJ1-2, with a tentative D call TRBD1 (5 bases). The sequence came from a young woman in good health. Sequenced material: blood. This CDR3 is CASSQEPTSGLGGGGYTF. CDR3 in DNA: TGCGCCAGCAGCCAGGAACCTACCTCGGGACTGGGAGGTGGTGGCTACACCTTC.